This note documents a single T cell receptor beta chain sequence. This CDR3 has 14 amino acids. Germline CDR1 KGHSH, CDR2 LQKENI. Trimming cost V 9 bases and J 6 bases; bases outside gene matches: 10. Original processing notes: Amplifying reference gene primers gave estimates of nucleated cell counts. Clones were read by immunoSEQ multiplex PCR, and TCRdb kept only the in-frame ones, dropping some. V, J and clone size are taken as reported in that table, and D and trimming were inferred from the DNA itself. The data contain more than 50,000 clones, 90% of them seen just once; the ten biggest clones take up 6.5% to 9%. This specimen comes from a study of blood T cell repertoires in COVID-19. At the level of the study: PBMCs, B-cell-depleted T cells, or T cells provided the cDNA or gDNA that made up the material.

Sequenced material: peripheral blood. V is TRBV18 and J is TRBJ1-4, with 7 bases matching TRBD1. This TCR was recovered from a woman in her thirties or forties with active COVID-19. Written as DNA, the CDR3 is TGTGCCAGTTCCAGGACAGGATCGGATGAAAAACTGTTTTTT. It is translated as CASSRTGSDEKLFF.